Shown below are 30 T cell receptor beta chains from a single sample sequenced in a study of regulatory T cells in long-lasting Graves disease (dated by TCRdb to 2020 to 2023). Library preparation used multiplex PCR. Sequenced using an Illumina HiSeq 4000. To build TCR beta libraries, CDR3 regions were amplified by Arm-PCR using iRepertoire HTBI primers. TCRdb applied fastp at Q25 and MiXCR to the public reads, then kept only in-frame beta chains. Every CDR3 protein is listed once, alongside the most common genes and DNA of its rows. The sample yields roughly 560,000 distinct CDR3 sequences; more than 10% were counted once. The ten largest clonotypes hold over 7% of the sample. Read against the paper, the sample's time point label means: newly diagnosed GD, antithyroid drugs for less than 3 months. For both TCR sequencing and RNA sequencing, RNA was extracted from PBMCs in TRIzol. This sample also belongs to another study, concerning T cells in Graves' hyperthyroidism and ophthalmopathy.

Specimen: peripheral blood mononuclear cells (PBMCs), collected at new diagnosis, from a patient treated with antithyroid drugs. The source is a woman aged 30 to 39 with Graves disease. Donor details come from another sample of the same person, matched by shared clones.

The chain uses TRBV7-2 and TRBJ1-1; the D is unclear. V lost 5 bases and J 6 bases, leaving 7 bases between the germline ends. This CDR3 contains 11 residues. Germline lookup yields CDR1 SGHTA and CDR2 FQGNSA. CDR3 in DNA: TGTGCCAGCAGCCCTGCCGCTGAAGCTTTCTTT. It translates to CASSPAAEAFF. Drawing the rest from reference TRBV7-2 and TRBJ1-1, the complete variable domain is GAGVSQSPSNKVTEKGKDVELRCDPISGHTALYWYRQSLGQGLEFLIYFQGNSAPDKSGLPSDRFSAERTGGSVSTLTIQRTQQEDSAVYLCASSPAAEAFFGQGTRLTVV.

In this sample, this clonotype turned up a few times. The V gene is TRBV29-1, the J gene TRBJ2-4; D may be TRBD1 (5 bases). Germline loops: CDR1 SQVTM, CDR2 ANQGSEA. V shed 2 bases and J shed 9 bases, with 11 bases lying between them. The CDR3 is made up of 12 amino acids. The CDR3 sequence: CSVEKGKGIQYF. The CDR3, as DNA: TGCAGCGTTGAAAAGGGGAAGGGCATTCAGTACTTC.

This clonotype showed up many times. CDR3 DNA: TGTGCCAGCAGTTACTCAATGACAGGGTCCTACGAGCAGTACTTC. Protein sequence: CASSYSMTGSYEQYF. The chain is built from TRBV6-9 and TRBJ2-7, with 7 bases that match TRBD1. Trimming removed 3 bases from V and 1 base from J; junction bases left unmatched: 6. Germline CDR1 MNHGY, CDR2 SVAAGI. This CDR3 is 15 amino acids long.

V usage is TRBV9 and J usage is TRBJ2-1; TRBD2 agrees at 9 bases. V gave up 3 bases and J gave up 6 bases; unmatched junction bases: 7. Germline V lookup: CDR1 SGDLS, CDR2 YYNGEE. This CDR3 has 15 residues. CDR3 amino acids: CASSGPGLASNEQFF. DNA of the CDR3: TGTGCCAGCAGCGGGCCGGGACTAGCATCCAATGAGCAGTTCTTC.

This clonotype was recorded at least ten times. This chain uses TRBV15 with TRBJ2-7; possible D gene TRBD2, 6 bases. Looked up from germline, CDR1 is LNHNV and CDR2 is YYDKDF (reference sequence). The V and J ends lost 5 bases and 0 bases respectively, with 11 bases between them. This CDR3 has 14 amino acids. The CDR3 DNA reads as TGTGCCACCAGCGGGGGACTGAGCTCCTACGAGCAGTACTTC. Its protein is CATSGGLSSYEQYF.

This clonotype occurred a few times. The chain uses TRBV28 and TRBJ2-7; TRBD1 might be the D (6 bases). V lost 5 bases to trimming and J lost 6 bases, with 14 bases between them. Germline CDR1 MDHEN, CDR2 SYDVKM. CDR3 length: 13 residues. The CDR3 sequence: CASSAGDFGEQYF. The CDR3 DNA reads TGTGCCAGCAGTGCAGGGGATTTTGGCGAGCAGTACTTC.

In its sample, this clonotype was seen many times. The rearrangement links TRBV28 to TRBJ2-5, with 11 bases matching TRBD2. V lost 5 bases and J lost 2; bases outside the gene matches: 7. CDR1 MDHEN and CDR2 SYDVKM come from the germline V gene. The CDR3 runs to 16 residues. The CDR3 bases are TGTGCCAGCAGTGAGACTAGCGGGAAGAGTCAAGAGACCCAGTACTTC. Translation gives CASSETSGKSQETQYF.

This clonotype was recorded at least ten times. This chain joins TRBV6-5 and TRBJ2-5; 12 bases are a match to TRBD1. Germline lookup yields CDR1 MNHEY and CDR2 SVGAGI. CDR3 length: 15 amino acids. The junction had 3 bases not matched to a gene; V was cut back by 2 bases and J by 5 bases. The CDR3 nucleotides read TGTGCCAGCAGTTACGGGACAGGGGGCATGGAGACCCAGTACTTC. Translating it yields CASSYGTGGMETQYF.

There are many counts of this clonotype. The chain recombines TRBV6-1 with TRBJ2-1, with 7 bases identical to TRBD2. This CDR3 comprises 16 residues. Trimming removed 6 bases from V and 7 bases from J; junction bases left unmatched: 15. The V gene's germline CDR1 is MNHNS and CDR2 SASEGT. CDR3 loop: CASSPTGLTRKNEQFF. CDR3 DNA: TGTGCCAGCAGCCCCACGGGACTAACGCGCAAGAATGAGCAGTTCTTC.

The chain employs TRBV5-6 and TRBJ2-7, with D tentatively TRBD1 (5 bases). There are 14 residues in the CDR3. Trimming pared 2 bases from V and 0 bases from J, leaving 9 bases between. CDR1 is SGHDT and CDR2 is YYEEEE in the germline V gene. Here the CDR3 DNA reads TGTGCCAGCAGCTTCATAAGGGGCTCCTACGAGCAGTACTTC. This codes for CASSFIRGSYEQYF.

This clonotype has a count of ten or more. V is TRBV10-3 and J is TRBJ2-7, with a possible D match to TRBD1 (6 bases). From germline, CDR1 is ENHRY and CDR2 SYGVKD. The V end was cut by 10 bases, the J end by 0 bases, with 10 bases between. The CDR3 is 12 residues long. CDR3 sequence: CATRTDSYEQYF. Written as DNA, the CDR3 is TGTGCCACCAGGACAGACTCCTACGAGCAGTACTTC.

This chain joins TRBV7-3 and TRBJ2-1; 12 bases fit TRBD2. Germline CDR1 SGHTA, CDR2 FQGTGA. V dropped 6 bases and J dropped 14; count of bases not matched to a gene: 11. This CDR3 is 14 amino acids long. The CDR3 reads CASSETSGRYLEFF. Written as DNA, the CDR3 is TGTGCCAGCAGTGAGACTAGCGGGAGATATTTGGAGTTCTTC.

This clonotype was picked up many times. The J gene is TRBJ2-7, the V gene TRBV28; D possibly corresponds to TRBD1 (6 bases). Germline V gene sequence: CDR1 MDHEN, CDR2 SYDVKM. The V end lost 8 bases, the J end lost 9 bases, and 20 bases lay between the germline ends. The CDR3 has 13 residues. Written as DNA, the CDR3 is TGTGCCAGCGAAAATCCCGGGACAAGATCGCAGTACTTC. Translated, it gives CASENPGTRSQYF.

This clonotype was seen ten or more times. This chain's CDR3 is CASFKGASEAFF. CDR3 sequence (DNA): TGTGCCAGCTTCAAGGGGGCATCTGAAGCTTTCTTT. The V and J genes are TRBV27 and TRBJ1-1, with TRBD1 identical over 7 bases. From germline, CDR1 is MNHEY and CDR2 SMNVEV (reference sequence). The CDR3 runs to 12 residues. V lost 8 bases and J lost 6; bases outside the gene matches: 6.

As to this clonotype: A much larger clone lies one base from this, so it may be a read error. The V and J genes are TRBV28 and TRBJ2-3; 9 bases align to TRBD2. CDR3 size: 18 residues. The germline V gene encodes CDR1 MDHEN and CDR2 SYDVKM. CDR3 sequence reads: CVVQEGIGAGGSTDTQYF. In DNA form, the CDR3 reads TGTGTCGTACAAGAGGGAATCGGTGCGGGAGGGAGCACAGATACGCAGTATTTT. The variable domain in full, completed from reference TRBV28 and TRBJ2-3, reads DVKVTQSSRYLVKRTGEKVFLECVQDMDHENMFWYRQDPGLGLRLIYFSYDVKMKEKGDIPEGYSVSREKKERFSLILESASTNQTSMYLCVVQEGIGAGGSTDTQYFGPGTRLTVL.

In this sample, this clonotype turned up many times. The rearrangement uses TRBV20-1 and TRBJ2-7; 9 bases map to TRBD2. From germline, CDR1 is DFQATT and CDR2 SNEGSKA (reference sequence). V lost 4 bases to trimming and J lost 4 bases; unmatched junction nucleotides: 11. The CDR3 has 15 residues. CDR3 amino acids: CSAINAGTSLYEQYF. In nucleotides, the CDR3 is TGCAGTGCTATCAACGCCGGGACTAGCCTTTACGAGCAGTACTTC.

This clonotype came up many times. Germline and junction disagree at one end, which may indicate a read error. The J gene is TRBJ1-1, the V gene TRBV11-2, with no clear D. CDR1 and CDR2 from the germline V gene are SGHAT and FQNNGV. The CDR3 loop spans 13 amino acids. The DNA for the CDR3 is TGTGCCAGCAGCGTAGACCAATGGGCTGAAGCTTTCTTT. It encodes CASSVDQWAEAFF. Combining the CDR3 with reference TRBV11-2 and TRBJ1-1 gives the whole variable domain EAGVAQSPRYKIIEKRQSVAFWCNPISGHATLYWYQQILGQGPKLLIQFQNNGVVDDSQLPKDRFSAERLKGVDSTLKIQPAKLEDSAVYLCASSVDQWAEAFFGQGTRLTVV.

This clonotype appeared many times. This sequence joins TRBV2 and TRBJ2-1; D uncertain. Trimming stripped 4 bases from V and 8 bases from J, with 6 bases between. The V gene's germline CDR1 is SNHLY and CDR2 FYNNEI. This CDR3 is 11 amino acids long. This chain's CDR3 is CASSGVDEQFF. The CDR3 coding sequence is TGTGCCAGCAGTGGGGTAGATGAGCAGTTCTTC.

This clonotype was seen many times. V gene TRBV18 combines with J gene TRBJ1-1; D remains ambiguous. Germline V gene data show CDR1 as KGHSH and CDR2 as LQKENI. The CDR3 has 17 residues. Trimming left V 2 bases short and J 3 bases short, with 19 bases between. CDR3 sequence (DNA): TGTGCCAGCTCACCAAACCATGGACCCCGATGGGACACTGAAGCTTTCTTT. Encoded protein: CASSPNHGPRWDTEAFF. Based on the CDR3 plus reference TRBV18 and TRBJ1-1, the full variable domain is NAGVMQNPRHLVRRRGQEARLRCSPMKGHSHVYWYRQLPEEGLKFMVYLQKENIIDESGMPKERFSAEFPKEGPSILRIQQVVRGDSAAYFCASSPNHGPRWDTEAFFGQGTRLTVV.

The gene calls are TRBV7-9 and TRBJ1-2; weak D call: TRBD1 (5 bases). This CDR3 is 16 amino acids long. Germline V gene lookup returns CDR1 SEHNR and CDR2 FQNEAQ (reference sequence). The V gene lost 2 bases and the J gene lost 8 bases, with 21 bases spanning the gap. The CDR3 sequence is CASSLKTSRQGGGYTF. CDR3 nucleotides: TGTGCCAGCAGCTTAAAGACCTCCCGCCAGGGCGGGGGCTACACCTTC.

This clonotype was seen ten or more times. The chain couples TRBV10-3 to TRBJ2-1; 7 bases are a match to TRBD2. The CDR3 has 15 amino acids. CDR1 is ENHRY, CDR2 SYGVKD, per germline. Trimming cost V 4 bases and J 0 bases; bases outside gene matches: 3. The CDR3 DNA is TGTGCCATCAGTGGCGGGAGTGGCTCCTACAATGAGCAGTTCTTC. Residues: CAISGGSGSYNEQFF.

This clonotype has ten or more counts. The chain recombines TRBV4-1 with TRBJ1-6; TRBD1 might be the D (5 bases). V was shortened by 3 bases and J by 8 bases, with 8 bases between the two germline ends. Germline-derived CDR1 and CDR2 are MGHRA and YSYEKL. The CDR3 runs 13 residues. DNA of the CDR3: TGCGCCAGCAGCCATCGGGGGGATTCACCCCTCCACTTT. The encoded protein is CASSHRGDSPLHF.

This clonotype was detected many times. The chain links TRBV7-8 to TRBJ1-2, with a tentative D call TRBD1 (5 bases). The CDR3 extends over 16 amino acids. The germline CDR1 and CDR2 sequences are SGHVS and FQNEAQ. V gave up 0 bases and J gave up 0 bases, with 11 bases separating them. The DNA of the CDR3 is TGTGCCAGCAGCTTAGCGCACAGGTCCTCTAACTATGGCTACACCTTC. Translating gives CASSLAHRSSNYGYTF. The full variable domain, rest sourced from reference TRBV7-8 and TRBJ1-2, is GAGVSQSPRYKVAKRGQDVALRCDPISGHVSLFWYQQALGQGPEFLTYFQNEAQLDKSGLPSDRFFAERPEGSVSTLKIQRTQQEDSAVYLCASSLAHRSSNYGYTFGSGTRLTVV.

This clonotype was counted many times. The gene calls are TRBV28 and TRBJ2-7; D is unclear. The CDR3 has 11 residues. Germline CDR1 is MDHEN and CDR2 is SYDVKM. V gave up 3 bases and J gave up 11 bases, with 11 bases separating them. Written as DNA, the CDR3 is TGTGCCAGCAGTTTGGCCCTTAACGAGTACTTC. Its protein product is CASSLALNEYF.

This clonotype was counted ten times or more. V and J are TRBV6-2 or TRBV6-3 and TRBJ1-1, with a weak D call TRBD1 (5 bases). V lost 2 bases and J lost 1, with 11 bases in between. The length of the CDR3 is 15 residues. Germline assignment: CDR1 MNHEY and CDR2 SVGEGT. DNA of the CDR3: TGTGCCAGCAGTTACGCGGGGCGGGGGAACACTGAAGCTTTCTTT. It specifies CASSYAGRGNTEAFF.

This clonotype was observed at least ten times. Sequence at one end of the junction differs from germline and may be a read error. The chain combines TRBV9 with TRBJ2-3; 10 bases match TRBD1. CDR3 length: 16 residues. Germline values: CDR1 SGDLS, CDR2 YYNGEE. The CDR3, as DNA: TGTGCCGGCAGCCCGGGGGACAGGGGCGGAGCAGATACGCAGTATTTT. Protein: CAGSPGDRGGADTQYF.

V and J are TRBV29-1 and TRBJ1-1; D remains unclear. Germline CDR1 reads SQVTM; CDR2 reads ANQGSEA. The CDR3 loop spans 11 amino acids. Trimming pared 5 bases from V and 1 base from J, leaving 5 bases between. CDR3 in DNA: TGCAGCGTTTACCGGAACACTGAAGCTTTCTTT. Its protein is CSVYRNTEAFF.

This clonotype was found a few times. V gene TRBV28 combines with J gene TRBJ2-2, with 9 bases matching TRBD1. This CDR3 region has 18 residues. The V segment lost 5 bases and the J segment 0 bases; nucleotides outside the gene matches: 10. Per germline, CDR1 MDHEN and CDR2 SYDVKM. The CDR3 protein is CASSLWGTGGPNTGELFF. CDR3 nucleotides: TGTGCCAGCAGTCTTTGGGGCACAGGGGGCCCGAACACCGGGGAGCTGTTTTTT.

This clonotype was seen at least ten times. The chain couples TRBV3-1 to TRBJ1-1, with D possibly TRBD1 on 5 matching bases. Germline CDR1 and CDR2: LGHDT and YNNKEL (reference sequence). The CDR3 extends over 15 amino acids. V gave up 0 bases and J gave up 2 bases, with 10 bases separating them. The CDR3 protein is CASSQDMTDNTEAFF. CDR3 nucleotide sequence: TGTGCCAGCAGCCAAGATATGACAGATAACACTGAAGCTTTCTTT.

This chain links TRBV7-2 with TRBJ1-5; 7 bases are a match to TRBD1. V lost 1 base to trimming and J lost 14 bases; unmatched junction nucleotides: 5. The CDR3 length is 12 residues. Looked up from germline, CDR1 is SGHTA and CDR2 is FQGNSA. The CDR3 protein is CASSLVDRWKHF. The DNA of the CDR3 is TGTGCCAGCAGCTTAGTGGACAGGTGGAAGCATTTT.